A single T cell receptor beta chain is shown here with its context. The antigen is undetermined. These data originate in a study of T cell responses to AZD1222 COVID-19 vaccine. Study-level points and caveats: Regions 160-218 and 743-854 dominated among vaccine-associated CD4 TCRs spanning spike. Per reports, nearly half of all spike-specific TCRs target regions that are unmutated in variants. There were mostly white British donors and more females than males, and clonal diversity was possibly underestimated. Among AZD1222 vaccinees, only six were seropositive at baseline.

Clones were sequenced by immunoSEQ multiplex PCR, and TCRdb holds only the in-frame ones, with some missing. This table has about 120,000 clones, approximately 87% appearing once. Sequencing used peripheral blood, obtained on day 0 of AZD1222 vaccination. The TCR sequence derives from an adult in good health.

For the CDR3, the DNA is TGTGCCAGCAGTTACTCAAGCTCCTACGAGCAGTACTTC. This translates into CASSYSSSYEQYF. The chain joins TRBV6-5 to TRBJ2-7; D gene unclear. The CDR3 is 13 residues long. V dropped 0 bases and J dropped 0 bases, with 3 bases sitting between them. CDR1 and CDR2 (germline): MNHEY, SVGAGI.